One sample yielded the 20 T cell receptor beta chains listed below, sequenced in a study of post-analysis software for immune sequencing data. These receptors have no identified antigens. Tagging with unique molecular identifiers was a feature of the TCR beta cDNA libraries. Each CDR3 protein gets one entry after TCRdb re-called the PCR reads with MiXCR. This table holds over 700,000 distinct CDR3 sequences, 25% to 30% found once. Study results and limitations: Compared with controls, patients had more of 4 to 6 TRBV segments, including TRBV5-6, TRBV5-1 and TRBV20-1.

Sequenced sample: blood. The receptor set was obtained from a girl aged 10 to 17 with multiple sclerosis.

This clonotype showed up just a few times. The CDR3 protein is CASSLMEGRQETQYF. The CDR3 DNA sequence: TGTGCCAGCAGCCTAATGGAGGGCCGCCAAGAGACCCAGTACTTC. The genes are TRBV13 and TRBJ2-5, with D tentatively TRBD2 (6 bases). V dropped 5 bases and J dropped 1 base, with 14 bases sitting between them. Per germline, CDR1 PRHDT and CDR2 FYEKMQ (reference sequence). CDR3 size: 15 residues.

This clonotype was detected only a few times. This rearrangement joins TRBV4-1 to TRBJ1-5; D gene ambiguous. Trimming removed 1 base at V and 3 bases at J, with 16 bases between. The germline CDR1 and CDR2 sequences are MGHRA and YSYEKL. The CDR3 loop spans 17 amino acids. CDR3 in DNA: TGCGCCAGCAGCCAAGTATTGGAGGTAGGCTACAATCAGCCCCAGCATTTT. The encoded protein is CASSQVLEVGYNQPQHF.

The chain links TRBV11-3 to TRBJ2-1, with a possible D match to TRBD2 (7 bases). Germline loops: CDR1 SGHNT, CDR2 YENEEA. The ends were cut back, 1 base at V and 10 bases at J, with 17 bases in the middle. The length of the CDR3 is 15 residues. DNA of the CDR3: TGTGCCAGCAGCTTAGTTGGGGGGGCCGCCCCCGAGCAGTTCTTC. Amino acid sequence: CASSLVGGAAPEQFF. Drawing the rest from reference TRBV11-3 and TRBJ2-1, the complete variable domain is EAGVVQSPRYKIIEKKQPVAFWCNPISGHNTLYWYLQNLGQGPELLIRYENEEAVDDSQLPKDRFSAERLKGVDSTLKIQPAELGDSAVYLCASSLVGGAAPEQFFGPGTRLTVL.

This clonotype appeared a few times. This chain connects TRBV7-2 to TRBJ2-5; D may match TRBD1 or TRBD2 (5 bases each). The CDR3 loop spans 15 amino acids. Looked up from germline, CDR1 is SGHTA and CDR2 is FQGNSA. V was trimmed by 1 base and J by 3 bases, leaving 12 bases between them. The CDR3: CASSLGARGEETQYF. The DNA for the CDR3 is TGTGCCAGCAGCTTAGGGGCGAGGGGTGAAGAGACCCAGTACTTC. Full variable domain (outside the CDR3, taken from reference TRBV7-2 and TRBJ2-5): GAGVSQSPSNKVTEKGKDVELRCDPISGHTALYWYRQSLGQGLEFLIYFQGNSAPDKSGLPSDRFSAERTGGSVSTLTIQRTQQEDSAVYLCASSLGARGEETQYFGPGTRLLVL.

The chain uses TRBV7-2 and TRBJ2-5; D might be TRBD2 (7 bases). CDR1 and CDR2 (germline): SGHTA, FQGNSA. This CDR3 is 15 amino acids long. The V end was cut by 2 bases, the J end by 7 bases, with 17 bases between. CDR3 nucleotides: TGTGCCAGCAGCTTATTTGGGGGAGGGGGAGGGACCCAGTACTTC. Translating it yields CASSLFGGGGGTQYF.

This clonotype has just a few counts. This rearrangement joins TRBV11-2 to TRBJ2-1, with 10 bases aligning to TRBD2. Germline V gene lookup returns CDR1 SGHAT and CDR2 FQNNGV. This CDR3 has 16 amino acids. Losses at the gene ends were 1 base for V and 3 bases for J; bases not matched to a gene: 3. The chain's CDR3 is CASSLASGRFYNEQFF. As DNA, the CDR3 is TGTGCCAGCAGCTTAGCTAGCGGGAGATTCTACAATGAGCAGTTCTTC.

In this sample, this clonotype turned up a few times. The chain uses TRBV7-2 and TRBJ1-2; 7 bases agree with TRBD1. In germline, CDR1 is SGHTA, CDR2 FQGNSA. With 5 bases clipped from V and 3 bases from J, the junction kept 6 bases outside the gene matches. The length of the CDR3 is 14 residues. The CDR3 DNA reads TGTGCCAGCAGCCGGACAGGAGAAGACTATGGCTACACCTTC. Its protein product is CASSRTGEDYGYTF. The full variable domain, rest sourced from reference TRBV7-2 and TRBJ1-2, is GAGVSQSPSNKVTEKGKDVELRCDPISGHTALYWYRQSLGQGLEFLIYFQGNSAPDKSGLPSDRFSAERTGGSVSTLTIQRTQQEDSAVYLCASSRTGEDYGYTFGSGTRLTVV.

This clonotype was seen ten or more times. The DNA for the CDR3 is TGCAGTGCTAGAAGTTGGTTCGGCAATGAGCAGTTCTTC. The encoded protein is CSARSWFGNEQFF. The V call is TRBV20-1, the J call TRBJ2-1; D call uncertain. The CDR3 totals 13 residues. Germline V lookup: CDR1 DFQATT, CDR2 SNEGSKA (reference sequence). Trimming shortened V by 2 bases and J by 6 bases, and 11 bases separated the two germline ends.

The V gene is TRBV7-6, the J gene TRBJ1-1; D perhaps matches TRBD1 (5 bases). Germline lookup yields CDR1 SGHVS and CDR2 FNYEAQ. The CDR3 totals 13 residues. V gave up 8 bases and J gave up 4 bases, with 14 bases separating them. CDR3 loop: CASATGRSTEAFF. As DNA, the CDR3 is TGTGCCAGCGCCACGGGGCGGAGCACTGAAGCTTTCTTT.

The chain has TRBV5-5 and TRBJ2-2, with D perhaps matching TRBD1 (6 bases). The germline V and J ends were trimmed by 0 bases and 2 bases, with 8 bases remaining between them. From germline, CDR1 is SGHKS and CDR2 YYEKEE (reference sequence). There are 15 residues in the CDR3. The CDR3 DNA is TGTGCCAGCAGCTTGGTACAGGGTAACACCGGGGAGCTGTTTTTT. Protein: CASSLVQGNTGELFF.

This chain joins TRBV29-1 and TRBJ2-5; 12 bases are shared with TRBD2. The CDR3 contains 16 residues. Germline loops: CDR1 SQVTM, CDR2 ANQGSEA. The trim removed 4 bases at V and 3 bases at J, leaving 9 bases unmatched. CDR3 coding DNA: TGCAGCGTTGGGGGCACTAGCGGGGGGCCGAAAGAGACCCAGTACTTC. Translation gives CSVGGTSGGPKETQYF.

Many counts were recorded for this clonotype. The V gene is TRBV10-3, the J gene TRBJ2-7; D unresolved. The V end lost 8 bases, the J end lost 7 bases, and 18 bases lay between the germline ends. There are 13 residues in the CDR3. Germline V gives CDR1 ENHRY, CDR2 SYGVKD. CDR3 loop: CAIRAAASNEQYF. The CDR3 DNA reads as TGTGCCATCCGAGCAGCCGCCTCTAATGAGCAGTACTTC.

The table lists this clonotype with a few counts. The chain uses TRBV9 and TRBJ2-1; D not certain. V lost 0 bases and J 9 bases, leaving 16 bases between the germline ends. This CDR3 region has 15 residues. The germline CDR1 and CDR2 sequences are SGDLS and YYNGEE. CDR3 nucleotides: TGTGCCAGCAGCGTAGTGGGTAGTCCCCGAGTTGAGCAGTTCTTC. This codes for CASSVVGSPRVEQFF.

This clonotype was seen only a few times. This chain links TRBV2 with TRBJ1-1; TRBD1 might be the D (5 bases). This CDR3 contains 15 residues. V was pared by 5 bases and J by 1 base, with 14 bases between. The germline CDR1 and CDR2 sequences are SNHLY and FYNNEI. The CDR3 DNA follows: TGTGCCAGCAGTAAACGCGGGACGGGGAACACTGAAGCTTTCTTT. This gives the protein CASSKRGTGNTEAFF.

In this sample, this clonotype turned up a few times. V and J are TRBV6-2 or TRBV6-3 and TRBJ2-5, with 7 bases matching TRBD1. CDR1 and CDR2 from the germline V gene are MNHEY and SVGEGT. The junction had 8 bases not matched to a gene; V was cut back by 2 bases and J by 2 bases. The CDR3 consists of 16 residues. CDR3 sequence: CASSYVRGSIQETQYF. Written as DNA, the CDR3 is TGTGCCAGCAGTTACGTCAGGGGGTCTATTCAAGAGACCCAGTACTTC.

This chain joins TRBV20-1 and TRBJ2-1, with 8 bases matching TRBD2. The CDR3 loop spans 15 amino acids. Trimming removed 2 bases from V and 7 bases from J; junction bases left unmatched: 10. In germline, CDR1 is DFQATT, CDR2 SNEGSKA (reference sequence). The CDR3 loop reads CSARRWRGAWNEQFF. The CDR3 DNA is TGCAGTGCTAGAAGATGGCGGGGGGCATGGAATGAGCAGTTCTTC.

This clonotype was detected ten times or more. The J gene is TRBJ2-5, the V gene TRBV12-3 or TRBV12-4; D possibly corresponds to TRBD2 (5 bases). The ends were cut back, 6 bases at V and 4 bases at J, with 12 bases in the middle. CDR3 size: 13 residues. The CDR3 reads CASSRASGETQYF. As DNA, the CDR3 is TGTGCCAGCAGCCGTGCCAGCGGAGAGACCCAGTACTTC.

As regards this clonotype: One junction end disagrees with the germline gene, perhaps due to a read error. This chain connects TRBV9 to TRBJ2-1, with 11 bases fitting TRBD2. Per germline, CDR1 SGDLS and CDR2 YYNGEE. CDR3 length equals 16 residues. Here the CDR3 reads CVSSGGLLAGGGEQFF. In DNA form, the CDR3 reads TGTGTCAGCAGTGGGGGGTTGCTAGCGGGAGGTGGTGAGCAGTTCTTC.

The CDR3 loop reads CASSETRTGERNEQYF. The CDR3 DNA follows: TGTGCCAGCAGTGAGACTCGGACAGGGGAAAGGAACGAGCAGTACTTC. The V and J genes are TRBV6-1 and TRBJ2-7; 9 bases align to TRBD1. V was pared by 3 bases and J by 5 bases, with 11 bases of the junction left unmatched. CDR3 length: 16 residues. Germline V gene lookup returns CDR1 MNHNS and CDR2 SASEGT.

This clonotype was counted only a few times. CDR3 protein: CSVRKPEGATNTEAFF. The CDR3 region has the DNA TGCAGCGTCCGGAAACCCGAGGGGGCCACCAACACTGAAGCTTTCTTT. The chain joins TRBV29-1 to TRBJ1-1, with 7 bases lining up with TRBD1. V was clipped by 6 bases and J by 2 bases; unmatched bases: 15. CDR1 is SQVTM, CDR2 ANQGSEA, per germline. The CDR3 is 16 residues long.